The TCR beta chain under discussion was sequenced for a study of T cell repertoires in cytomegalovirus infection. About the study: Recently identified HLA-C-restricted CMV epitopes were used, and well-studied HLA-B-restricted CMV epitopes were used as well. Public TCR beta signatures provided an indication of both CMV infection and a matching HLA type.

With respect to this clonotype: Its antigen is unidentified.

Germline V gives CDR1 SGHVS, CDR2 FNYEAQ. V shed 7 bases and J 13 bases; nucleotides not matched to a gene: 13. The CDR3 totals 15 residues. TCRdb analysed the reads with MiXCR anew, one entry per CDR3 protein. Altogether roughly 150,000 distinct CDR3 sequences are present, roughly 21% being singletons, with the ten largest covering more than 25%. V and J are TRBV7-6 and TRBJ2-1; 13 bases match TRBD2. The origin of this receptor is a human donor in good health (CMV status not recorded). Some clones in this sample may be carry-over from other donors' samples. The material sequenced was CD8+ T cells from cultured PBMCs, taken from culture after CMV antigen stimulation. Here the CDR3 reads CASIPTSGGWGQQFF. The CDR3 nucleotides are TGTGCCAGCATCCCGACTAGCGGGGGGTGGGGTCAACAGTTCTTC. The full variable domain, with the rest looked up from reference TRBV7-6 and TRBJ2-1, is GAGVSQSPRYKVTKRGQDVALRCDPISGHVSLYWYRQALGQGPEFLTYFNYEAQQDKSGLPNDRFSAERPEGSISTLTIQRTEQRDSAMYRCASIPTSGGWGQQFFGPGTRLTVL.